The 25 T cell receptor beta chains given below trace back to one sample, sequenced in a study of molecular identifiers for immune sequencing clone quantification (dated by TCRdb to the late 2010s). The protocol used for the library was PCR. Instrument on record: NextSeq 500. In TCRdb, the public reads were trimmed at Q25 with fastp and aligned with MiXCR, with productive beta chains retained. Each entry merges the rows of one CDR3 protein and shows their most common DNA and genes. The sample table holds about 320,000 distinct CDR3 sequences, of which roughly 24% were seen once. Of the sample, about 0.7% falls within the top ten clones. Sequencing was carried out using naive CD8+ T cells from blood, with Jurkat cell RNA spiked in. Per the publication, the cell subset or site label means: FACS-sorted CD8+CD4-CCR7+CD45RA+ naive T cells. The receptors shown here come from a human donor in good health. Some libraries in this study had Jurkat cell RNA spiked in.

This clonotype was seen a few times. The CDR3 DNA is TGTGCCAGCAGCTTAGCGGTGGCCTACGAGCAGTACTTC. Translation gives CASSLAVAYEQYF. The V and J genes are TRBV11-1 and TRBJ2-7; no reliable D call. V was cut by 0 bases and J by 2 bases, with 5 bases left in between. This CDR3 is 13 amino acids long. The V gene's germline CDR1 is SGHAT and CDR2 FQDESV (reference sequence). Drawing the rest from reference TRBV11-1 and TRBJ2-7, the complete variable domain is EAEVAQSPRYKITEKSQAVAFWCDPISGHATLYWYRQILGQGPELLVQFQDESVVDDSQLPKDRFSAERLKGVDSTLKIQPAELGDSAMYLCASSLAVAYEQYFGPGTRLTVT.

This clonotype was counted ten times or more. The chain is built from TRBV12-3 or TRBV12-4 and TRBJ2-7; TRBD1 agrees at 8 bases. J lost 9 bases, V lost 7 bases, and 20 bases had no gene match. The CDR3 runs to 16 residues. The CDR3 DNA is TGTGCCAGCACCCCACTCCCCGGGACAGGACTGCCCGGGCAGTACTTC. The encoded protein is CASTPLPGTGLPGQYF.

The genes are TRBV9 and TRBJ2-3; possible D gene TRBD1, 6 bases. The CDR3 spans 16 residues. V shed 4 bases and J shed 6 bases, with 21 bases lying between them. Germline V gene lookup returns CDR1 SGDLS and CDR2 YYNGEE. The CDR3 sequence: CASSPSSGGLLDTQYF. In DNA, the CDR3 is TGTGCCAGCAGCCCCTCGAGTGGGGGCCTCTTGGATACGCAGTATTTT.

A word on this clonotype: Possible read error: a much larger clone is one base away. The rearrangement joins TRBV7-3 to TRBJ2-5; perhaps TRBD1 as D (5 bases). This CDR3 contains 14 residues. Germline CDR1 and CDR2: SGHTA and FQGTGA. The CDR3 DNA follows: TGTGCCGGCAGCTTAACAGGCTCTCAAGAGACCCAGTACTTC. Its translation is CAGSLTGSQETQYF.

This clonotype was seen a few times. The chain uses TRBV12-3 or TRBV12-4 and TRBJ1-2; 7 nucleotides align to TRBD1. V trimming: 1 base; J trimming: 4 bases; junction bases outside the gene matches: 6. The CDR3 consists of 15 residues. CDR3 loop: CASSLGTGWVYGYTF. DNA of the CDR3: TGTGCCAGCAGTTTAGGGACAGGTTGGGTCTATGGCTACACCTTC.

This sequence joins TRBV6-1 and TRBJ2-2, with 11 bases fitting TRBD2. The CDR3 loop spans 15 amino acids. The ends lost 10 bases at V and 8 bases at J; junction bases unmatched: 12. Germline-derived CDR1 and CDR2 are MNHNS and SASEGT. The CDR3 region is CAIKLAGVGGGELFF. In DNA, the CDR3 is TGTGCCATCAAACTAGCGGGAGTAGGAGGGGGGGAGCTGTTTTTT.

The table lists this clonotype with a few counts. The CDR3 DNA follows: TGTGCCAGCAGCTATGGAGGGGAAGCCTACGAGCAGTACTTC. It specifies CASSYGGEAYEQYF. The rearrangement links TRBV7-2 to TRBJ2-7, with a possible D match to TRBD2 (6 bases). V was pared by 4 bases and J by 2 bases, with 12 bases between. Germline CDR1 SGHTA, CDR2 FQGNSA. This CDR3 comprises 14 residues.

The CDR3 DNA reads TGCAGTGCTTTAGGCCGGTCCGGCTACGAGCAGTACTTC. Protein product: CSALGRSGYEQYF. V and J are TRBV20-1 and TRBJ2-7; D not resolved. This CDR3 is built from 13 residues. Trimming cost V 5 bases and J 3 bases, with 14 bases left between them. Germline lookup yields CDR1 DFQATT and CDR2 SNEGSKA (reference sequence).

This clonotype was seen only a few times. The chain employs TRBV5-1 and TRBJ2-7; TRBD2 matches at 9 bases. The CDR3 covers 13 residues. The V segment lost 0 bases and the J segment 5 bases; nucleotides outside the gene matches: 0. CDR1 is SGHRS and CDR2 is YFSETQ in the germline V gene. In DNA form, the CDR3 reads TGCGCCAGCAGCTTGGCTAGCGGGAACGAGCAGTACTTC. It specifies CASSLASGNEQYF.

About this clonotype: A much larger clone differs from this one at a single base, so this may be a read error. The V and J genes are TRBV6-2 or TRBV6-3 and TRBJ1-1, with 10 positions matching TRBD1. Germline V gives CDR1 MNHEY, CDR2 SVGEGT. This CDR3 comprises 13 residues. The CDR3 here is CTSSYGQGVEAFF. The DNA of the CDR3 is TGTACCAGCAGTTACGGACAGGGGGTTGAAGCTTTCTTT.

V and J are TRBV7-9 and TRBJ2-7; the D gene is possibly TRBD2 (6 bases). Germline loops: CDR1 SEHNR, CDR2 FQNEAQ (reference sequence). This CDR3 is 16 amino acids long. Deletions cut 1 base from V and 0 bases from J, with 13 bases between. The DNA for the CDR3 is TGTGCCAGCAGCTTAGTGGGGGGTAGGGACTCCTACGAGCAGTACTTC. It encodes CASSLVGGRDSYEQYF.

Only a few counts were recorded for this clonotype. J is TRBJ2-7 and V is TRBV4-1, with 9 bases fitting TRBD1. CDR3 length: 15 amino acids. Germline CDR1 is MGHRA and CDR2 is YSYEKL. Trimming at V came to 3 bases and at J to 7 bases, leaving 10 bases not matched to a gene. CDR3 region: CASSHPGTGPSEQYF. In DNA, the CDR3 is TGCGCCAGCAGCCACCCCGGGACAGGGCCTTCAGAGCAGTACTTC.

This clonotype showed up just a few times. This sequence joins TRBV7-2 and TRBJ2-7, with D possibly being TRBD2 (6 bases). CDR1 is SGHTA, CDR2 FQGNSA, per germline. Trimming took off 4 bases at V and 3 bases at J, with 13 bases between the two ends. The CDR3 is 14 residues long. The CDR3 coding sequence is TGTGCCAGCAGCTCGCCCGGGACTTACTACGAGCAGTACTTC. Amino acids: CASSSPGTYYEQYF.

This clonotype was counted only a few times. The V call is TRBV27, the J call TRBJ2-7; no clear D. V dropped 6 bases and J dropped 0 bases, with 12 bases sitting between them. Per the germline V gene, CDR1 is MNHEY and CDR2 is SMNVEV (reference sequence). This CDR3 is 14 amino acids long. CDR3 nucleotide sequence: TGTGCCAGCAGCCCCCACCCCGCCTCCTACGAGCAGTACTTC. This sequence encodes CASSPHPASYEQYF.

This clonotype came up many times. V is TRBV7-6 and J is TRBJ2-5, with D maybe TRBD1 (6 bases). The CDR3 length is 18 residues. The V end lost 5 bases, the J end lost 0 bases, and 22 bases lay between the germline ends. Per the germline V gene, CDR1 is SGHVS and CDR2 is FNYEAQ. CDR3: CASSPSGGDILYQETQYF. For the CDR3, the DNA is TGTGCCAGCAGCCCAAGCGGTGGGGACATACTGTACCAAGAGACCCAGTACTTC.

At least ten counts were recorded for this clonotype. V and J are TRBV5-4 and TRBJ2-3; 13 bases fit TRBD2. V gave up 4 bases and J gave up 0 bases; unmatched junction bases: 2. Per the germline V gene, CDR1 is SGHNT and CDR2 is YYREEE (reference sequence). This CDR3 comprises 16 residues. The chain's CDR3 is CASSPGLAGSTDTQYF. CDR3 nucleotide sequence: TGTGCCAGCAGCCCGGGACTAGCGGGGAGCACAGATACGCAGTATTTT. The variable domain in full, completed from reference TRBV5-4 and TRBJ2-3, reads ETGVTQSPTHLIKTRGQQVTLRCSSQSGHNTVSWYQQALGQGPQFIFQYYREEENGRGNFPPRFSGLQFPNYSSELNVNALELDDSALYLCASSPGLAGSTDTQYFGPGTRLTVL.

This clonotype was seen only a few times. The gene calls are TRBV12-3 or TRBV12-4 and TRBJ1-1; D gene uncertain. V gave up 3 bases and J gave up 2 bases, with 16 bases separating them. The CDR3 totals 16 residues. The CDR3 DNA reads TGTGCCAGCAGTTTCGGTAGGAGGGTCCAAAACACTGAAGCTTTCTTT. Its translation: CASSFGRRVQNTEAFF.

Concerning this clonotype: Possible read error: a much larger clone is one base away. This chain connects TRBV7-4 to TRBJ1-5; no definite D call. CDR3 length equals 12 residues. Germline V lookup: CDR1 SGHVT, CDR2 SQSDAQ. The chain's CDR3 is CARSHSNQPQHF. The CDR3 region has the DNA TGTGCCCGCAGCCATAGCAATCAGCCCCAGCATTTT.

Turning to this clonotype: A much larger clone lies a single base off, so this may be a read error. The chain recombines TRBV9 with TRBJ1-1, with D unclear. Between the trimmed V and J ends, which lost 3 bases and 0 bases, there was a span of 9 bases. The germline V gene encodes CDR1 SGDLS and CDR2 YYNGEE. The CDR3 has 14 amino acids. CDR3 in DNA: TGTGCCAGCAGCGCCAGTTCTATGAACACTGAAGCTTTCTTT. It is translated as CASSASSMNTEAFF.

Concerning this clonotype itself: Possible read error: a much larger clone is one base away. V is TRBV30 and J is TRBJ1-6, with D maybe TRBD1 (6 bases). This CDR3 comprises 13 residues. CDR1 is GTSNPN and CDR2 is SVGIG in the germline V gene (reference sequence). V shed 5 bases and J shed 9 bases, with 14 bases lying between them. The CDR3 here is CAWAGDFGSPLHF. As DNA, the CDR3 is TGTGCCTGGGCAGGGGATTTCGGTTCACCCCTCCACTTT.

The rearrangement joins TRBV28 to TRBJ2-7, with D possibly matching TRBD1 (6 bases). Per germline, CDR1 MDHEN and CDR2 SYDVKM. V lost 5 bases and J lost 2, with 13 bases in between. The CDR3 runs 14 residues. The CDR3 DNA reads TGTGCCAGCAGTCCGTCCCGGGACACCTACGAGCAGTACTTC. The encoded protein is CASSPSRDTYEQYF. Full variable domain (missing parts from reference TRBV28 and TRBJ2-7): DVKVTQSSRYLVKRTGEKVFLECVQDMDHENMFWYRQDPGLGLRLIYFSYDVKMKEKGDIPEGYSVSREKKERFSLILESASTNQTSMYLCASSPSRDTYEQYFGPGTRLTVT.

On this clonotype: It may be a read error: a sequence one base away is much more abundant. The genes are TRBV13 and TRBJ1-1; the D gene is possibly TRBD1 (5 bases). CDR1 and CDR2 (germline): PRHDT, FYEKMQ (reference sequence). The V end was cut by 8 bases, the J end by 6 bases, with 13 bases between. The CDR3 is 12 amino acids. Here the CDR3 DNA reads TGTGCCAGCGGGGGACTGGGCTCTGAAGCTTTCTTT. This codes for CASGGLGSEAFF.

Turning to this clonotype: The missing conserved phenylalanine or tryptophan at the end of this CDR3 makes a read error likely. This chain links TRBV19 with TRBJ1-2; D is perhaps TRBD1 (5 bases). The germline V gene has CDR1 LNHDA and CDR2 SQIVND (reference sequence). The CDR3 extends over 14 amino acids. The V gene lost 3 bases and the J gene lost 4 bases, with 12 bases spanning the gap. The CDR3 sequence: CASSIRGGGYGYTS. The CDR3 nucleotides are TGTGCCAGTAGTATTCGGGGCGGCGGCTATGGCTACACCTCC.

In this sample, this clonotype turned up many times. The rearrangement uses TRBV4-1 and TRBJ1-1, with D tentatively TRBD1 (5 bases). Trimming left V 3 bases short and J 0 bases short, with 8 bases between. Germline V CDR1 and CDR2: MGHRA, YSYEKL. The CDR3 totals 14 residues. CDR3 residues: CASSHKTVNTEAFF. The CDR3 nucleotides are TGCGCCAGCAGCCACAAGACAGTGAACACTGAAGCTTTCTTT.

This clonotype was counted once. A single base separates this from a much larger clone, so it may be a read error. The rearrangement uses TRBV7-2 and TRBJ2-3; D is possibly TRBD1 or TRBD2 (5 bases each). The CDR3 spans 15 residues. The germline gives CDR1 SGHTA, CDR2 FQGNSA. Trimming removed 5 bases from V and 5 bases from J, with 17 bases in between. The CDR3 DNA is TGTGCCAGCAGCGAGACGGGACCCATTTTAGATACGCAGTATTTT. Protein sequence: CASSETGPILDTQYF.